Following are 25 T cell receptor beta chains from one sample sequenced in a study of T cells in localized non-small cell lung cancer. TCRdb keeps only in-frame clones here, not all; method: immunoSEQ multiplex PCR. The table has tens of thousands of clones, approximately 80% seen once. The source was peripheral blood, collected before any cancer treatment. The origin of the receptors is a male donor older than 55 with stage III squamous cell lung carcinoma.

The V gene is TRBV5-1, the J gene TRBJ2-3; D might be TRBD1 (5 bases). Germline values: CDR1 SGHRS, CDR2 YFSETQ. CDR3 size: 13 residues. With 2 bases removed from V and 1 base from J, the gap between germline ends came to 5 bases. The CDR3 DNA follows: TGCGCCAGCAGCTTACAGGGCACAGATACGCAGTATTTT. Translated: CASSLQGTDTQYF. Variable domain in full (rest from reference TRBV5-1 and TRBJ2-3): KAGVTQTPRYLIKTRGQQVTLSCSPISGHRSVSWYQQTPGQGLQFLFEYFSETQRNKGNFPGRFSGRQFSNSRSEMNVSTLELGDSALYLCASSLQGTDTQYFGPGTRLTVL.

The CDR3 DNA sequence: TGTGCCACCAGCAGAGACGGTGTCGGGGGCCTACAAGAGACCCAGTACTTC. It yields the protein CATSRDGVGGLQETQYF. This chain uses TRBV15 with TRBJ2-5, with D perhaps TRBD1 or TRBD2 (6 bases each). This CDR3 has 17 amino acids. Germline CDR1 LNHNV, CDR2 YYDKDF (reference sequence). Trimming shortened V by 0 bases and J by 2 bases, and 16 bases separated the two germline ends.

The gene calls are TRBV5-1 and TRBJ2-1, with TRBD1 matching over 7 bases. J was trimmed by 0 bases and V by 0 bases; bases with no gene match: 24. The CDR3 has 23 residues. Germline V gene lookup returns CDR1 SGHRS and CDR2 YFSETQ. CDR3 residues: CASSLDLQGPGPPDLSSYNEQFF. CDR3 in DNA: TGCGCCAGCAGCTTGGATCTACAGGGGCCGGGCCCCCCGGATCTTAGCTCCTACAATGAGCAGTTCTTC.

This chain uses TRBV6-1 with TRBJ2-1; perhaps D is TRBD1 or TRBD2 (6 bases each). This CDR3 is built from 11 residues. Per germline, CDR1 MNHNS and CDR2 SASEGT. Trimming took 6 bases from V and 8 from J, leaving 8 bases between them. The CDR3 sequence is CASRGGYEQFF. CDR3 coding DNA: TGTGCCAGCAGGGGGGGCTATGAGCAGTTCTTC.

The chain is built from TRBV6-5 and TRBJ2-5; no reliable D call. The last part of the DNA fits TRBJ2-7 better; the J call may be wrong. This CDR3 has 13 residues. Germline V gene sequence: CDR1 MNHEY, CDR2 SVGAGI. CDR3 loop: CASSYGDSYEQYF. In DNA, the CDR3 is TGTGCCAGCAGTTATGGGGACTCCTACGAGCAGTACTTC.

This chain links TRBV18 with TRBJ2-1; D remains ambiguous. V was shortened by 2 bases and J by 8 bases, with 10 bases between the two germline ends. Germline CDR1 reads KGHSH; CDR2 reads LQKENI. The CDR3 length is 13 residues. The CDR3 protein is CASSPIAADEQFF. The CDR3 region has the DNA TGTGCCAGCTCACCAATCGCGGCCGATGAGCAGTTCTTC.

This sequence joins TRBV7-2 and TRBJ2-5; 11 bases match TRBD2. Germline trimming cut 4 bases from V and 2 bases from J; bases unmatched to any gene: 3. This CDR3 region has 15 residues. In germline, CDR1 is SGHTA, CDR2 FQGNSA. CDR3 bases: TGTGCCAGCAGCTCAGGACTAGCGGGTCAAGAGACCCAGTACTTC. As protein: CASSSGLAGQETQYF. The whole variable domain, remainder taken from reference TRBV7-2 and TRBJ2-5, is GAGVSQSPSNKVTEKGKDVELRCDPISGHTALYWYRQSLGQGLEFLIYFQGNSAPDKSGLPSDRFSAERTGGSVSTLTIQRTQQEDSAVYLCASSSGLAGQETQYFGPGTRLLVL.

This rearrangement joins TRBV5-1 to TRBJ1-6, with TRBD1 as a possible D gene (5 bases). The CDR3 is 14 amino acids. Trimming shortened V by 0 bases and J by 12 bases, and 13 bases separated the two germline ends. Germline V gives CDR1 SGHRS, CDR2 YFSETQ. The CDR3 reads CASSLGDRLGPLHF. The CDR3 DNA reads as TGCGCCAGCAGCTTGGGGGACCGTCTGGGACCCCTCCACTTT.

This clone showed up just once. The V and J genes are TRBV5-4 and TRBJ2-2; D is ambiguous. This CDR3 has 14 amino acids. V lost 2 bases to trimming and J lost 2 bases, with 7 bases between them. The germline CDR1 and CDR2 sequences are SGHNT and YYREEE (reference sequence). DNA for the CDR3: TGTGCCAGCAGCTTTAGTCCAAACACCGGGGAGCTGTTTTTT. Residues: CASSFSPNTGELFF.

The chain has TRBV7-6 and TRBJ2-3, with 7 bases lining up with TRBD2. The CDR3 runs 14 residues. Unmatched junction bases numbered 3, after V lost 0 bases and J lost 6 bases. CDR1 and CDR2 from the germline V gene are SGHVS and FNYEAQ. CDR3 loop: CASSLAGGRDTQYF. Here the CDR3 DNA reads TGTGCCAGCAGCTTAGCGGGGGGGAGGGATACGCAGTATTTT.

This chain links TRBV27 with TRBJ1-2; 7 bases fit TRBD1. The CDR3 is 13 residues long. Germline V CDR1 and CDR2: MNHEY, SMNVEV (reference sequence). V gave up 6 bases and J gave up 4 bases; unmatched junction bases: 5. The CDR3 coding sequence is TGTGCCAGCAGCTTACAGGGGAGCTATGGCTACACCTTC. Protein product: CASSLQGSYGYTF.

The chain employs TRBV5-6 and TRBJ2-6; D remains ambiguous. This CDR3 spans 15 amino acids. V was pared by 10 bases and J by 0 bases, with 14 bases between. The germline CDR1 and CDR2 sequences are SGHDT and YYEEEE. CDR3 coding DNA: TGTGCCGGCAAATTCCCCAGCTCTGGGGCCAACGTCCTGACTTTC. Translated: CAGKFPSSGANVLTF.

This clone has only a few counts. This rearrangement joins TRBV5-1 to TRBJ2-5; no definite D call. Between the trimmed V and J ends, which lost 2 bases and 7 bases, there was a span of 15 bases. This CDR3 is 14 amino acids long. Germline CDR1 SGHRS, CDR2 YFSETQ. The DNA of the CDR3 is TGCGCCAGCAGCTTAGGTATCCAAGGCGGGACCCAGTACTTC. Amino acids: CASSLGIQGGTQYF.

In its sample, this clone was seen once. V gene TRBV7-8 combines with J gene TRBJ2-1, with 11 bases matching TRBD2. The CDR3 has 12 amino acids. Germline CDR1 is SGHVS and CDR2 is FQNEAQ. V shed 7 bases and J 10 bases; nucleotides not matched to a gene: 3. CDR3 coding DNA: TGTGCCAGCAACCTAGCGGGAGGCGAGCAGTTCTTC. Amino acids: CASNLAGGEQFF.

This clone was counted a single time. Mismatch with germline at one junction end may stem from a read error. The chain couples TRBV7-2 to TRBJ1-1; TRBD1 is a possible D gene (6 bases). Germline CDR1 reads SGHTA; CDR2 reads FQGNSA. The CDR3 loop spans 13 amino acids. This chain's CDR3 is CASSLGRGDQASF. Here the CDR3 DNA reads TGTGCCAGCAGCTTAGGGAGGGGGGATCAAGCCTCTTTT.

V usage is TRBV11-3 and J usage is TRBJ2-2; D gene uncertain. Deletions cut 1 base from V and 4 bases from J, with 4 bases between. From germline, CDR1 is SGHNT and CDR2 YENEEA. The CDR3 length is 13 residues. The CDR3 loop reads CASSLVSTGELFF. The CDR3 DNA is TGTGCCAGCAGCTTAGTTAGCACCGGGGAGCTGTTTTTT. Complete variable domain (other parts from reference TRBV11-3 and TRBJ2-2): EAGVVQSPRYKIIEKKQPVAFWCNPISGHNTLYWYLQNLGQGPELLIRYENEEAVDDSQLPKDRFSAERLKGVDSTLKIQPAELGDSAVYLCASSLVSTGELFFGEGSRLTVL.

CDR3 in amino acids: CASSPSRTGAYGYTF. The DNA for the CDR3 is TGTGCCAGCAGCCCGAGTCGAACGGGGGCTTACGGCTACACCTTC. The rearrangement joins TRBV27 to TRBJ1-2; D possibly corresponds to TRBD1 (6 bases). Trimming shortened V by 6 bases and J by 8 bases, and 22 bases separated the two germline ends. There are 15 residues in the CDR3. From germline, CDR1 is MNHEY and CDR2 SMNVEV (reference sequence).

The chain recombines TRBV6-1 with TRBJ1-5; no firm D call. The V and J ends lost 4 bases and 0 bases respectively, with 4 bases between them. Germline V CDR1 and CDR2: MNHNS, SASEGT. The CDR3 length is 13 residues. CDR3 residues: CASSVISNQPQHF. In DNA form, the CDR3 reads TGTGCCAGCAGTGTCATTAGCAATCAGCCCCAGCATTTT.

The chain recombines TRBV10-1 with TRBJ1-3; D gene unclear. This CDR3 is built from 13 residues. With 6 bases removed from V and 2 bases from J, the gap between germline ends came to 8 bases. In germline, CDR1 is WNHNN, CDR2 SYGVQD (reference sequence). The CDR3 sequence: CASSDLAGNTIYF. In DNA, the CDR3 is TGCGCCAGCAGCGACTTGGCTGGAAACACCATATATTTT.

This chain uses TRBV11-2 with TRBJ1-4, with D maybe TRBD1 (6 bases). Germline V gene lookup returns CDR1 SGHAT and CDR2 FQNNGV. The V end was cut by 4 bases, the J end by 8 bases, with 17 bases between. The CDR3 extends over 15 amino acids. CDR3 bases: TGTGCCAGCAGCTACCAACAGGGAAGGTACGAAAAACTGTTTTTT. This gives the protein CASSYQQGRYEKLFF.

The rearrangement uses TRBV30 and TRBJ2-1, with 10 bases fitting TRBD2. J was trimmed by 7 bases and V by 5 bases; bases with no gene match: 8. Germline loops: CDR1 GTSNPN, CDR2 SVGIG (reference sequence). CDR3 size: 14 residues. The CDR3 nucleotides read TGTGCCTGGGGTCGGACTAGCGGTTTTAATGAGCAGTTCTTC. This encodes CAWGRTSGFNEQFF.

This clone showed up just a few times. The V call is TRBV7-8, the J call TRBJ2-7; 12 positions agree with TRBD2. The CDR3 sequence is 18 residues long. Trimming cost V 5 bases and J 1 base; bases outside gene matches: 12. Germline V gene data show CDR1 as SGHVS and CDR2 as FQNEAQ. The CDR3 sequence is CASSAYLLAGGFSYEQYF. CDR3 DNA sequence: TGTGCCAGCAGCGCTTATCTCCTAGCGGGGGGGTTTTCCTACGAGCAGTACTTC. Looking up the rest from reference TRBV7-8 and TRBJ2-7 gives the full variable domain: GAGVSQSPRYKVAKRGQDVALRCDPISGHVSLFWYQQALGQGPEFLTYFQNEAQLDKSGLPSDRFFAERPEGSVSTLKIQRTQQEDSAVYLCASSAYLLAGGFSYEQYFGPGTRLTVT.

This rearrangement joins TRBV7-6 to TRBJ2-1; D is uncertain. Trimming stripped 1 base from V and 5 bases from J, with 6 bases between. The CDR3 is made up of 13 amino acids. Germline CDR1 SGHVS, CDR2 FNYEAQ. The CDR3 protein is CASSLGQNNEQFF. Here the CDR3 DNA reads TGTGCCAGCAGCTTAGGCCAGAACAATGAGCAGTTCTTC. Complete variable domain (other parts from reference TRBV7-6 and TRBJ2-1): GAGVSQSPRYKVTKRGQDVALRCDPISGHVSLYWYRQALGQGPEFLTYFNYEAQQDKSGLPNDRFSAERPEGSISTLTIQRTEQRDSAMYRCASSLGQNNEQFFGPGTRLTVL.

The CDR3 region is CAWSGGQHNQPQHF. In DNA, the CDR3 is TGTGCCTGGAGTGGGGGACAGCACAATCAGCCCCAGCATTTT. This chain joins TRBV30 and TRBJ1-5; the match to TRBD1 covers 7 bases. J lost 3 bases, V lost 1 base, and 3 bases had no gene match. CDR1 is GTSNPN, CDR2 SVGIG, per germline (reference sequence). This CDR3 has 14 residues.

This clone has a single count. V is TRBV10-3 and J is TRBJ2-5; TRBD2 agrees at 8 bases. The J segment lost 4 bases and the V segment lost 2 bases, leaving 12 bases of the junction unmatched. Germline V gene lookup returns CDR1 ENHRY and CDR2 SYGVKD. The CDR3 extends over 17 amino acids. The chain's CDR3 is CAISEGSGRLAGETQYF. The CDR3 DNA sequence: TGTGCCATCAGTGAGGGATCTGGGCGGCTAGCGGGAGAGACCCAGTACTTC.